In this sample, the clone carrying this TCR beta chain turned up many times. This CDR3 region has 13 residues. V was cut by 6 bases and J by 7 bases, with 12 bases left in between. This sample stems from a study of molecular identifiers for immune sequencing clone quantification. TCRdb recomputed calls from the PCR reads with MiXCR, one row per CDR3 protein. The repertoire consists of hundreds of thousands of distinct CDR3 sequences, with 25% occurring once and the leading ten covering about 0.84%. This clonotype was sampled from a human donor in good health. Some libraries in this study had Jurkat cell RNA spiked in. The source material was naive CD8+ T cells from blood, with Jurkat cell RNA spiked in. The subset denotes: FACS-sorted CD8+CD4-CCR7+CD45RA+ naive T cells. The chain is built from TRBV12-3 or TRBV12-4 and TRBJ2-2; D is uncertain. The CDR3 DNA follows: TGTGCCAGCAGCGGTCTAGGGATCGGGGAGCTGTTTTTT. As protein: CASSGLGIGELFF.